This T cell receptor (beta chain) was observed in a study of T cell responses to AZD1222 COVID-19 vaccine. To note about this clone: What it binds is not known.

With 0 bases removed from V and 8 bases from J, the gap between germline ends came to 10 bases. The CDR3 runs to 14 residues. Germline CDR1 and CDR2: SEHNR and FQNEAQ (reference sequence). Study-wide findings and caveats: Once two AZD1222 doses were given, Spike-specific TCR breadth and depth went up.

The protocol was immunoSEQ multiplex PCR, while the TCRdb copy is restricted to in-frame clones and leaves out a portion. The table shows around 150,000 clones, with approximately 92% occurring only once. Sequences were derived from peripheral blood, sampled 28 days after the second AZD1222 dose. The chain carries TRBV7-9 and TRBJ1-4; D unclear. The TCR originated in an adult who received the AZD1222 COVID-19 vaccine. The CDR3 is CASSLASRPEKLFF. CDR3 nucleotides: TGTGCCAGCAGCTTAGCTTCAAGGCCCGAAAAACTGTTTTTT.